This TCR beta chain was recorded in a study of T-cell reconstitution after alpha-beta-depleted transplantation in children. Study conclusions and caveats: Diversity of TCRbeta at day 60 was high in some patients, arising from surviving recipient T cells and thymic progenitors. About two months after transplant, alpha-beta T cells reportedly came from several hundred expanded graft clones. After one year, T-cell counts and TCRbeta diversity mostly came from new T cells.

Trimming took off 0 bases at V and 14 bases at J, with 11 bases between the two ends. The CDR3 is made up of 11 amino acids. Looked up from germline, CDR1 is DFQATT and CDR2 is SNEGSKA (reference sequence). Library preparation (for TCRbeta) was performed with unique molecular identifiers. One entry per CDR3 protein, called by TCRdb with MiXCR from the PCR reads. This sample yields hundreds of thousands of distinct CDR3 sequences, of which 11% are seen a single time; 20% to 30% belongs to the top ten. This clonotype showed up many times. Antigen unknown. The V gene is TRBV20-1, the J gene TRBJ2-1, with D possibly TRBD2 on 5 matching bases. The clonotype comes from a male patient between 2 and 10 years old who had a stem cell transplant for chronic granulomatous disease, so the T cells may come from the graft donor. Sequences were derived from peripheral blood, sampled 180 days after TCRalphabeta/CD19-depleted stem cell transplant. The CDR3 loop is CSARDAGGKFF. CDR3 coding DNA: TGCAGTGCTAGAGACGCGGGTGGCAAGTTCTTC.